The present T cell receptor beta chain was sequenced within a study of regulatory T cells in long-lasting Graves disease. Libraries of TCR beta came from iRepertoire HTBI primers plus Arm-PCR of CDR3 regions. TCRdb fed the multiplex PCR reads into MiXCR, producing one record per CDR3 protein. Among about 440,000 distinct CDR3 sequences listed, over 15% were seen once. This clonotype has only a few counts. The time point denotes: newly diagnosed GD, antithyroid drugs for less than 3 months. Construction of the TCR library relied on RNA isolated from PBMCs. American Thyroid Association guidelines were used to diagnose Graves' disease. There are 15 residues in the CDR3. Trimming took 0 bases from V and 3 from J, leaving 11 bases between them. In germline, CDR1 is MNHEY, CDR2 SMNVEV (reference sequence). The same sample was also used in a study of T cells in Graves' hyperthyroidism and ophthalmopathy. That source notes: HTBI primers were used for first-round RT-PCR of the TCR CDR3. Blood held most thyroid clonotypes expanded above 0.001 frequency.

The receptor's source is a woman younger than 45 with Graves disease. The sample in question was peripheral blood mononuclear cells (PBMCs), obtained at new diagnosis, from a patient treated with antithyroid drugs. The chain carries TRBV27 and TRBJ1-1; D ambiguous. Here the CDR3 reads CASSLSATGYTEAFF. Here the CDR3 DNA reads TGTGCCAGCAGTTTATCGGCCACGGGGTACACTGAAGCTTTCTTT.